The 15 T cell receptor beta chains given below trace back to one sample, sequenced in a study of blood T cells in healthy people across ages. A second PCR of about 6 to 11 cycles used a sample-barcoded 5' primer and a J-beta primer mix. TCRdb called the 5' RACE reads again in MiXCR, with one record for every CDR3 protein. Of 850,000 or so distinct CDR3 sequences detected, under 30% appear once; the ten largest clones hold approximately 15%. Sequencing was done on a sample of blood. These receptors were collected from an elderly woman in good health.

This chain links TRBV11-2 with TRBJ1-2; TRBD1 might be the D (6 bases). The germline V gene encodes CDR1 SGHAT and CDR2 FQNNGV. Trimming took off 7 bases at V and 4 bases at J, with 22 bases between the two ends. This CDR3 has 16 amino acids. As DNA, the CDR3 is TGTGCCAGCACATCGGAGCCTCGGGGCAGGGGCTATGGCTACACCTTC. It is translated as CASTSEPRGRGYGYTF.

The rearrangement uses TRBV18 and TRBJ2-1; D unclear. The V end was cut by 2 bases, the J end by 7 bases, with 12 bases between. CDR1 KGHSH and CDR2 LQKENI come from the germline V gene. This CDR3 is built from 14 residues. The CDR3: CASSPAFPRNEQFF. CDR3 nucleotide sequence: TGTGCCAGCTCACCAGCCTTCCCACGAAATGAGCAGTTCTTC.

This clonotype was found many times. This rearrangement joins TRBV11-3 to TRBJ2-1; TRBD2 agrees at 7 bases. Germline lookup yields CDR1 SGHNT and CDR2 YENEEA. The trim removed 0 bases at V and 9 bases at J, leaving 8 bases unmatched. The CDR3 covers 15 residues. The CDR3 DNA reads TGTGCCAGCAGCTTAGATGGGGGGGTGCAGGTTGAGCAGTTCTTC. Protein sequence: CASSLDGGVQVEQFF.

The chain has TRBV29-1 and TRBJ2-7, with a tentative D call TRBD1 (6 bases). The CDR3 is 15 amino acids. Deletions cut 4 bases from V and 5 bases from J, with 21 bases between. Germline CDR1 and CDR2: SQVTM and ANQGSEA. CDR3 sequence reads: CSVVGVKGVVDEQYF. CDR3 DNA sequence: TGCAGCGTTGTAGGGGTAAAGGGGGTGGTCGACGAGCAGTACTTC.

This clonotype has only a few counts. The rearrangement links TRBV7-9 to TRBJ2-2; D is unclear. CDR3 length equals 13 residues. Per germline, CDR1 SEHNR and CDR2 FQNEAQ (reference sequence). The ends were cut back, 2 bases at V and 3 bases at J, with 4 bases in the middle. The CDR3 loop is CASSLSHTGELFF. The CDR3 DNA follows: TGTGCCAGCAGCTTAAGTCACACCGGGGAGCTGTTTTTT.

This chain joins TRBV5-5 and TRBJ1-3; TRBD1 aligns across 7 bases. Germline CDR1 is SGHKS and CDR2 is YYEKEE (reference sequence). The CDR3 loop spans 15 amino acids. The ends lost 2 bases at V and 3 bases at J; junction bases unmatched: 5. CDR3 DNA sequence: TGTGCCAGCAGCTTCACCGACAGGGTTGGAAACACCATATATTTT. This codes for CASSFTDRVGNTIYF.

Comments on this clonotype: Given a much more abundant clone one base away, this may be a read error. The genes are TRBV2 and TRBJ2-3; TRBD1 or TRBD2 may be the D gene (5 bases each). In germline, CDR1 is SNHLY, CDR2 FYNNEI. Trimming left V 8 bases short and J 0 bases short, with 15 bases between. The CDR3 has 15 amino acids. The CDR3 spells CASGSGTASTDTQYF. CDR3 bases: TGTGCCAGCGGTTCCGGGACGGCTAGCACAGATACGCAGTATTTT.

In its sample, this clonotype was seen a few times. The V call is TRBV5-1, the J call TRBJ2-2; no definite D call. The V and J ends lost 5 bases and 0 bases respectively, with 23 bases between them. Per germline, CDR1 SGHRS and CDR2 YFSETQ. The length of the CDR3 is 19 residues. The CDR3 here is CASSTHRFQAQANTGELFF. CDR3 coding DNA: TGCGCCAGCAGTACTCATAGATTTCAGGCTCAGGCGAACACCGGGGAGCTGTTTTTT.

The chain links TRBV3-1 to TRBJ2-7; maybe TRBD1 (6 bases). V shed 6 bases and J shed 7 bases, with 19 bases lying between them. The CDR3 contains 14 residues. Germline-derived CDR1 and CDR2 are LGHDT and YNNKEL (reference sequence). The CDR3 nucleotides are TGTGCCAGCAGGCCTTCAGGGACAACGGGGGAGCAGTACTTC. It codes for CASRPSGTTGEQYF.

CDR3: CASSRDSFFEAFF. Here the CDR3 DNA reads TGTGCCAGCAGTCGAGACAGCTTCTTTGAAGCTTTCTTT. The chain joins TRBV3-1 to TRBJ1-1; the D gene is possibly TRBD1 (5 bases). Germline V gene lookup returns CDR1 LGHDT and CDR2 YNNKEL (reference sequence). The germline V and J ends were trimmed by 6 bases and 7 bases, with 15 bases remaining between them. The CDR3 covers 13 residues.

The J gene is TRBJ1-2, the V gene TRBV11-2; no clear D. V was shortened by 5 bases and J by 4 bases, with 17 bases between the two germline ends. Germline CDR1 SGHAT, CDR2 FQNNGV. CDR3 size: 15 residues. In nucleotides, the CDR3 is TGTGCCAGCAGCCCCCGGTTTGGGCAAAGCTATGGCTACACCTTC. It yields the protein CASSPRFGQSYGYTF.

This clonotype was counted ten times or more. The chain combines TRBV7-2 with TRBJ1-6, with D hard to call. CDR1 is SGHTA and CDR2 is FQGNSA in the germline V gene. This CDR3 contains 15 residues. Trimming left V 1 base short and J 11 bases short, with 15 bases between. CDR3 residues: CASSLVGVFVTPLHF. CDR3 DNA: TGTGCCAGCAGCTTAGTTGGGGTATTCGTGACACCCCTCCACTTT.

This clonotype has a count of ten or more. CDR3 DNA sequence: TGTGCCAGCAGGGGACAGAGCTCCTATAATTCACCCCTCCACTTT. This translates into CASRGQSSYNSPLHF. The V and J genes are TRBV12-3 or TRBV12-4 and TRBJ1-6, with 7 bases matching TRBD1. V gave up 6 bases and J gave up 0 bases; unmatched junction bases: 2. CDR3 length: 15 residues.

With regard to this clonotype: This clone may be a read error of a much larger clone one base away. The V gene is TRBV7-9, the J gene TRBJ2-7; tentatively, D is TRBD2 (6 bases). V lost 5 bases to trimming and J lost 11 bases, with 16 bases between them. Germline CDR1 SEHNR, CDR2 FQNEAQ (reference sequence). This CDR3 is built from 12 residues. For the CDR3, the DNA is TGTGCCAGCAGCCGCGGGGAGATGGAGGAGTACTTC. This sequence encodes CASSRGEMEEYF.

This clonotype has a handful of counts. The chain employs TRBV15 and TRBJ1-2; no definite D call. Germline V gene data show CDR1 as LNHNV and CDR2 as YYDKDF (reference sequence). This CDR3 spans 13 amino acids. Between the trimmed V and J ends, which lost 0 bases and 5 bases, there was a span of 7 bases. The CDR3: CATSRDELYGYTF. In DNA form, the CDR3 reads TGTGCCACCAGCAGAGACGAACTATATGGCTACACCTTC.